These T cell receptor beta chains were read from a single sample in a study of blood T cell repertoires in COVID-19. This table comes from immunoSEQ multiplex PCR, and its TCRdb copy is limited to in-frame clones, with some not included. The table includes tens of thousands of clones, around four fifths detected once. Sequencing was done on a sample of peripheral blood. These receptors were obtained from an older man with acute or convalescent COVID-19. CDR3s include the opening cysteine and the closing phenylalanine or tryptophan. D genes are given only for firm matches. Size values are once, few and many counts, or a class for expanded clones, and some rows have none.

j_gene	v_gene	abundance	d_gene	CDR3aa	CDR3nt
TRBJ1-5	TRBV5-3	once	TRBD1	CARSGGTGGLALYSNQPQHF	TGTGCCAGAAGCGGGGGGACAGGCGGGCTGGCACTCTATAGCAATCAGCCCCAGCATTTT
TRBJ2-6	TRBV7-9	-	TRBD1	CASREQGKGAGANVLTF	TGTGCCAGCAGGGAACAGGGGAAAGGGGCTGGGGCCAACGTCCTGACTTTC
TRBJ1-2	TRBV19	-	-	CASSLQTGEYGYTF	TGTGCCAGTAGCCTCCAAACAGGAGAGTATGGCTACACCTTC
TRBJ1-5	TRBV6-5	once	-	CASRPDGRRQPQHF	TGTGCCAGCAGGCCCGACGGCCGGAGGCAGCCCCAGCATTTT
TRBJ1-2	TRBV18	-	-	CASSPTPNYGYTF	TGTGCCAGCTCACCGACTCCTAACTATGGCTACACCTTC
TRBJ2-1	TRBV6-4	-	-	CASSDSAGSDEQFF	TGTGCCAGCAGTGACTCGGCGGGGTCCGATGAGCAGTTCTTC
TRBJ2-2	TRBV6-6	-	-	CASRGEGVIGELFF	TGTGCCAGCCGTGGGGAGGGGGTAATCGGGGAGCTGTTTTTT
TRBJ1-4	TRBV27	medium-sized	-	CASTTGREKLFF	TGTGCCAGCACCACCGGGAGGGAAAAACTGTTTTTT
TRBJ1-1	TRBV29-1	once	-	CSVARSPDTEAFF	TGCAGCGTTGCCCGTTCCCCGGACACTGAAGCTTTCTTT
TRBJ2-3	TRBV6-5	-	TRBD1	CASSRQGYTDTQYF	TGTGCCAGCAGCCGACAGGGTTACACAGATACGCAGTATTTT
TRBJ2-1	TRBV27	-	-	CATRPGVSYNEQFF	TGTGCCACCAGACCAGGGGTCTCCTACAATGAGCAGTTCTTC
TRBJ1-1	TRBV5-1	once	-	CASSLEGVSEAFF	TGCGCCAGCAGCTTGGAAGGGGTGTCCGAAGCTTTCTTT
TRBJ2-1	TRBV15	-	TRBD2	CATNAGGSYNEQFF	TGTGCCACCAATGCGGGGGGTTCCTACAATGAGCAGTTCTTC
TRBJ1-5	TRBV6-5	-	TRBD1	CASRGTGINQPQHF	TGTGCCAGCAGAGGGACAGGGATTAATCAGCCCCAGCATTTT
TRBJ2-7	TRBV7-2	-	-	CASSSPLAQIEQYF	TGTGCCAGCAGCTCCCCGCTAGCGCAAATAGAGCAGTACTTC
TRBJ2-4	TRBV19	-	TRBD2	CASSGLASTKNIQYF	TGTGCCAGTAGTGGACTAGCGTCAACCAAAAACATTCAGTACTTC
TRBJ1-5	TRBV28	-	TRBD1	CASSFSTDRKPWSQPQHF	TGTGCCAGCAGTTTCTCTACGGACAGGAAACCTTGGAGTCAGCCCCAGCATTTT
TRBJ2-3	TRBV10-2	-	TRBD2	CASRPGGLRDTQYF	TGCGCCAGCAGGCCGGGGGGGCTGAGAGATACGCAGTATTTT
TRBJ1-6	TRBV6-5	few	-	CASSTATPADSPLHF	TGTGCCAGCAGCACAGCCACCCCAGCGGATTCACCCCTCCACTTT
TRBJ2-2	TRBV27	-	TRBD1	CASSDRGVGELFF	TGTGCCAGCAGTGACAGGGGTGTCGGGGAGCTGTTTTTT
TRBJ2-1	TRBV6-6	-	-	CASSYAGYNEQFF	TGTGCCAGCAGTTACGCAGGTTACAATGAGCAGTTCTTC
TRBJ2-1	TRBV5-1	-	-	CASRGDNEQFF	TGCGCCAGCAGGGGAGACAATGAGCAGTTCTTC
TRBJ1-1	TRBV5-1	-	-	CASSLVGRRNTEAFF	TGCGCCAGCAGCTTGGTGGGGCGGAGGAACACTGAAGCTTTCTTT
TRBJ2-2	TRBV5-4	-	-	CASSLQSGTGELFF	TGTGCCAGCAGCTTGCAGTCCGGGACCGGGGAGCTGTTTTTT
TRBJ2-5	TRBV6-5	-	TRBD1	CASSQGVVETQYF	TGTGCCAGCAGCCAGGGGGTCGTGGAGACCCAGTACTTC
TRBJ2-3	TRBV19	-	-	CASSSLLADTQYF	TGTGCCAGTAGTTCACTCCTGGCAGATACGCAGTATTTT
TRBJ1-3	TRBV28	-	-	CASSFLQGTGNTIYF	TGTGCCAGCAGTTTTCTACAGGGAACTGGAAACACCATATATTTT
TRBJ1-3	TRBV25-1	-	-	CASSDGGWSGNTIYF	TGTGCCAGCAGTGACGGAGGGTGGTCTGGAAACACCATATATTTT
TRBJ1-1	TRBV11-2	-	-	CASSLGRVYEAFF	TGTGCCAGCAGCTTAGGTCGGGTGTATGAAGCTTTCTTT
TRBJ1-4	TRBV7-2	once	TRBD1	CASSLNRGEKLFF	TGTGCCAGCAGCTTAAACAGGGGCGAAAAACTGTTTTTT
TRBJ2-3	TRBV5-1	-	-	CASSLRRGIMTDTQYF	TGCGCCAGCAGCTTGCGAAGGGGCATTATGACAGATACGCAGTATTTT
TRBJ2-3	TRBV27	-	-	CASSLQGLPVYTQYF	TGTGCCAGCAGCTTACAGGGACTACCGGTATATACGCAGTATTTT
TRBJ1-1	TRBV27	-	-	CASSHRTGTLEAFF	TGTGCCAGCAGTCACCGGACGGGAACACTTGAAGCTTTCTTT
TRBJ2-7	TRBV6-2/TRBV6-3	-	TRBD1	CASSYDRGGVYEQYF	TGTGCCAGCAGTTACGACAGGGGGGGGGTTTACGAGCAGTACTTC
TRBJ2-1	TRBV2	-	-	CASTGGPYNEQFF	TGTGCCAGCACTGGGGGCCCCTACAATGAGCAGTTCTTC
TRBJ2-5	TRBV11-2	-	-	CASRRGSEETQYF	TGTGCCAGCAGAAGGGGGTCCGAAGAGACCCAGTACTTC
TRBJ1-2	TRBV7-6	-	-	CASSASTKAGGGGYTF	TGTGCCAGCAGCGCCTCCACGAAGGCCGGGGGGGGAGGCTACACCTTC
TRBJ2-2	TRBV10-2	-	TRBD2	CASSGAGMNTGELFF	TGCGCCAGCAGTGGAGCGGGAATGAACACCGGGGAGCTGTTTTTT
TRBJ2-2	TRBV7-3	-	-	CASRVGDGAGELFF	TGTGCCAGCCGGGTCGGGGATGGCGCCGGGGAGCTGTTTTTT
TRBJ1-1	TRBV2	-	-	CASSEGRGNTEAFF	TGTGCCAGCAGTGAAGGCAGGGGAAACACTGAAGCTTTCTTT
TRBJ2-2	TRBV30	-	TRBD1	CAWRRTGTTGELFF	TGTGCCTGGAGGAGGACAGGGACCACCGGGGAGCTGTTTTTT
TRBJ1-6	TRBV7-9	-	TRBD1	CASSPTGEGSPLHF	TGTGCCAGCAGCCCGACAGGGGAGGGTTCACCCCTCCACTTT
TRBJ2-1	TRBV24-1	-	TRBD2	CATSDVAGRFEQFF	TGTGCCACCAGTGATGTAGCGGGGCGCTTTGAGCAGTTCTTC
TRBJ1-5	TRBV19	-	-	CASSILSRQRLNQPQHF	TGTGCCAGTAGTATTTTATCCCGACAGAGGCTAAATCAGCCCCAGCATTTT